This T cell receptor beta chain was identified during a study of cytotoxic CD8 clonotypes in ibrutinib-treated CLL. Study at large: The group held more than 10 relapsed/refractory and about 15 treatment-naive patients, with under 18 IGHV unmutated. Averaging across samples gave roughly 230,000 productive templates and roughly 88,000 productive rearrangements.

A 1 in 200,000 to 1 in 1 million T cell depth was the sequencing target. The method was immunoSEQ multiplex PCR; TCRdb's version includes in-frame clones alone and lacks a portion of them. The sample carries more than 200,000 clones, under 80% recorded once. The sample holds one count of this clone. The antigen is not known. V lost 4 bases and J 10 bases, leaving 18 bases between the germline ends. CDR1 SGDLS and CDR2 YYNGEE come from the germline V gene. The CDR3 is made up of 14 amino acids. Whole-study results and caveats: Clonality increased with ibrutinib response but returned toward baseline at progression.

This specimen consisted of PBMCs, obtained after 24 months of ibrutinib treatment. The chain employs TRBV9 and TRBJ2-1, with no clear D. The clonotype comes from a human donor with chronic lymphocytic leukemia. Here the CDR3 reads CASSSRGNSQEQFF. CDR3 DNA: TGTGCCAGCAGCAGTAGAGGAAATAGTCAGGAGCAGTTCTTC.